The present entry profiles one T cell receptor (beta chain) with its context. The data derive from a study of blood T cell repertoires in COVID-19. Study details: The United States, Italy and Spain supplied acute and convalescent COVID-19 samples.

Germline CDR1 reads SNHLY; CDR2 reads FYNNEI. With 5 bases removed from V and 5 bases from J, the gap between germline ends came to 13 bases. This CDR3 has 14 residues. Participants were aged roughly 18 to 90 years, lived in under 30 US areas, and enrolled virtually. What the recovered Cohort 3 donors had was two negative PCRs, clearance, or symptom resolution. Libraries were prepared by immunoSEQ multiplex PCR; TCRdb keeps only in-frame clonotypes and omits some of them. The data contain roughly 520,000 clones, more than 75% of them singletons. The sequence came from a woman in her 40s who had recovered from COVID-19. The V and J genes are TRBV2 and TRBJ1-5; no firm D call. The sequenced sample was PBMCs or T cells enriched from blood (not recorded which). The CDR3 DNA reads TGTGCCAGCAGTCGACAACCGGCCCATCAGCCCCAGCATTTT. It yields the protein CASSRQPAHQPQHF.